The 23 T cell receptor beta chains listed next were all sequenced from one sample in a study of blood T cell repertoires in COVID-19. The data were produced by immunoSEQ multiplex PCR, yet TCRdb's version contains in-frame clones alone and is incomplete. The table lists 300,000 to 400,000 clones, more than 90% of them singletons, with around 2.5% in the top ten. Sequencing input: PBMCs or T cells enriched from blood (not recorded which). The receptors derive from a man aged 55 to 70 who had recovered from COVID-19.

This clone was found a few times. The V gene is TRBV6-5, the J gene TRBJ1-1, with TRBD1 matching over 7 bases. V trimming: 5 bases; J trimming: 1 base; junction bases outside the gene matches: 1. Germline lookup yields CDR1 MNHEY and CDR2 SVGAGI. The CDR3 extends over 13 amino acids. CDR3 DNA sequence: TGTGCCAGCAGTAGACAGGGGAACACTGAAGCTTTCTTT. This translates into CASSRQGNTEAFF.

The chain has TRBV24-1 and TRBJ2-1; tentatively, D is TRBD1 (6 bases). This CDR3 contains 16 residues. With 0 bases removed from V and 10 bases from J, the gap between germline ends came to 18 bases. CDR1 and CDR2 (germline): KGHDR, SFDVKD. This CDR3 reads CATSDLGGGAPYEQFF. In nucleotides, the CDR3 is TGTGCCACCAGTGATTTGGGGGGCGGAGCCCCCTACGAGCAGTTCTTC.

The chain recombines TRBV3-1 (or the pseudogene TRBV3-2) with TRBJ2-3; D is possibly TRBD1 (5 bases). This CDR3 has 13 residues. CDR1 is LGHDT and CDR2 is YNNKEL in the germline V gene (reference sequence). The V gene lost 10 bases and the J gene lost 4 bases, with 15 bases spanning the gap. CDR3 DNA sequence: TGTGCCACCGCAACCCAGGGTCCAGATACGCAGTATTTT. This translates into CATATQGPDTQYF.

The chain recombines TRBV15 with TRBJ2-1; TRBD2 matches 14 bases. There are 16 residues in the CDR3. The J segment lost 9 bases and the V segment lost 2 bases, leaving 6 bases of the junction unmatched. Germline assignment: CDR1 LNHNV and CDR2 YYDKDF (reference sequence). CDR3 nucleotide sequence: TGTGCCACCAGCAGACAGGGACTAGCGGGAGTCGGTGAGCAGTTCTTC. This sequence encodes CATSRQGLAGVGEQFF. Based on the CDR3 plus reference TRBV15 and TRBJ2-1, the full variable domain is DAMVIQNPRYQVTQFGKPVTLSCSQTLNHNVMYWYQQKSSQAPKLLFHYYDKDFNNEADTPDNFQSRRPNTSFCFLDIRSPGLGDTAMYLCATSRQGLAGVGEQFFGPGTRLTVL.

This chain's CDR3 is CASRQGRGNTEAFF. The CDR3 bases are TGTGCCAGCAGACAGGGGCGAGGGAACACTGAAGCTTTCTTT. This chain connects TRBV11-3 to TRBJ1-1, with TRBD1 identical over 7 bases. Germline loops: CDR1 SGHNT, CDR2 YENEEA. Trimming took 6 bases from V and 1 from J; bases not matched to a gene: 5. This CDR3 is 14 amino acids long.

The V call is TRBV29-1, the J call TRBJ1-2, with D uncertain. CDR3 length: 13 amino acids. Germline CDR1 and CDR2: SQVTM and ANQGSEA. V dropped 6 bases and J dropped 3 bases, with 14 bases sitting between them. The CDR3 reads CSVLTRTDYGYTF. DNA of the CDR3: TGCAGCGTACTGACTAGGACCGACTATGGCTACACCTTC.

The V and J genes are TRBV6-2 or TRBV6-3 and TRBJ2-1; no clear D gene. The CDR3 is made up of 14 amino acids. The V end was cut by 2 bases, the J end by 2 bases, with 7 bases between. Germline-derived CDR1 and CDR2 are MNHEY and SVGEGT. CDR3: CASSYGQTYNEQFF. CDR3 coding DNA: TGTGCCAGCAGTTACGGCCAAACCTACAATGAGCAGTTCTTC.

The gene calls are TRBV5-1 and TRBJ2-5, with 12 bases lining up with TRBD1. The CDR3 extends over 14 amino acids. Germline-derived CDR1 and CDR2 are SGHRS and YFSETQ. With V trimmed by 7 bases and J by 4 bases, 5 bases remained unmatched. CDR3 coding DNA: TGCGCCAGCGCGGGACAGGGGGCCGGAGAGACCCAGTACTTC. As protein: CASAGQGAGETQYF.

This chain connects TRBV18 to TRBJ1-1; D possibly corresponds to TRBD1 (6 bases). Trimming stripped 2 bases from V and 1 base from J, with 17 bases between. CDR3 size: 17 residues. From germline, CDR1 is KGHSH and CDR2 LQKENI. The CDR3 DNA reads as TGTGCCAGCTCACCAGGACAGCAGGGCAGGGGGAACACTGAAGCTTTCTTT. It is translated as CASSPGQQGRGNTEAFF.

The J gene is TRBJ2-1, the V gene TRBV3-1 (or the pseudogene TRBV3-2); D possibly corresponds to TRBD2 (5 bases). Germline CDR1 LGHDT, CDR2 YNNKEL (reference sequence). Trimming cost V 3 bases and J 7 bases, with 10 bases left between them. CDR3 size: 13 residues. CDR3 residues: CASSQWRTNEQFF. CDR3 nucleotide sequence: TGTGCCAGCAGCCAGTGGCGGACTAATGAGCAGTTCTTC.

The chain employs TRBV29-1 and TRBJ2-3, with D possibly matching TRBD2 (6 bases). V dropped 0 bases and J dropped 7 bases, with 14 bases sitting between them. The CDR3 sequence is 14 residues long. Germline lookup yields CDR1 SQVTM and CDR2 ANQGSEA. The CDR3 nucleotides are TGCAGCGTTGAAGATCCCGGGAGAGGTAATACGCAGTATTTT. It translates to CSVEDPGRGNTQYF.

This clone is a singleton in its sample. The genes are TRBV7-2 and TRBJ2-2; TRBD2 matches at 12 bases. This CDR3 region has 17 residues. With 6 bases clipped from V and 4 bases from J, the junction kept 9 bases outside the gene matches. Germline CDR1 SGHTA, CDR2 FQGNSA. CDR3 bases: TGTGCCAGCAGTCCGCTAGCGGGGGGGCGGGTCACCGGGGAGCTGTTTTTT. This encodes CASSPLAGGRVTGELFF.

This chain connects TRBV21-1 to TRBJ2-7; TRBD1 reflects the table's D call only, with no check against the DNA. TRBV21-1 is given as a pseudogene. The CDR3 spans 17 residues. The DNA for the CDR3 is TGTGCCAGCAGCCCGGACAGGGGGAGACGGGGGCCTCACGAGCAGTACTTC. This encodes CASSPDRGRRGPHEQYF.

V is TRBV7-3 and J is TRBJ1-2, with D tentatively TRBD1 (5 bases). V was trimmed by 1 base and J by 2 bases, leaving 8 bases between them. The CDR3 consists of 14 residues. Germline V CDR1 and CDR2: SGHTA, FQGTGA. The chain's CDR3 is CASSLRQTNYGYTF. CDR3 bases: TGTGCCAGCAGCTTAAGACAGACCAACTATGGCTACACCTTC.

A remark on this clone: Within the sample, other DNA sequences also encode this same CDR3. The chain joins TRBV19 to TRBJ2-7; TRBD1 agrees at 10 bases. V dropped 3 bases and J dropped 3; count of bases not matched to a gene: 2. Germline V gene data show CDR1 as LNHDA and CDR2 as SQIVND (reference sequence). The length of the CDR3 is 14 residues. CDR3 region: CASSIRDRGYEQYF. As DNA, the CDR3 is TGTGCCAGTAGTATCCGGGACAGGGGCTACGAGCAGTACTTC. Supplemented by reference TRBV19 and TRBJ2-7, the full variable domain reads DGGITQSPKYLFRKEGQNVTLSCEQNLNHDAMYWYRQDPGQGLRLIYYSQIVNDFQKGDIAEGYSVSREKKESFPLTVTSAQKNPTAFYLCASSIRDRGYEQYFGPGTRLTVT.

The rearrangement joins TRBV7-9 to TRBJ2-2, with D unresolved. Trimming left V 7 bases short and J 4 bases short, with 10 bases between. This CDR3 spans 13 amino acids. Germline loops: CDR1 SEHNR, CDR2 FQNEAQ (reference sequence). CDR3 in amino acids: CASTFLVTGELFF. In nucleotides, the CDR3 is TGTGCCAGCACCTTCCTAGTCACCGGGGAGCTGTTTTTT. Looking up the rest from reference TRBV7-9 and TRBJ2-2 gives the full variable domain: DTGVSQNPRHKITKRGQNVTFRCDPISEHNRLYWYRQTLGQGPEFLTYFQNEAQLEKSRLLSDRFSAERPKGSFSTLEIQRTEQGDSAMYLCASTFLVTGELFFGEGSRLTVL.

V gene TRBV16 combines with J gene TRBJ1-2; 9 bases are a match to TRBD1. Trimming took 0 bases from V and 7 from J; bases not matched to a gene: 9. CDR3 length equals 16 residues. Germline V gene lookup returns CDR1 KGHSY and CDR2 FQNENV. The CDR3 DNA reads TGTGCCAGCAGCCAATCTTTATTCACAGGGGGCATTGGCTACACCTTC. This sequence encodes CASSQSLFTGGIGYTF.

V is TRBV9 and J is TRBJ2-1, with D unclear. CDR3 length: 15 amino acids. Germline CDR1 reads SGDLS; CDR2 reads YYNGEE. Trimming pared 0 bases from V and 0 bases from J, leaving 7 bases between. The CDR3 here is CASSVGSNSYNEQFF. The CDR3 DNA is TGTGCCAGCAGCGTAGGTTCTAACTCCTACAATGAGCAGTTCTTC.

The gene calls are TRBV7-2 and TRBJ1-2; 8 bases map to TRBD1. Germline values: CDR1 SGHTA, CDR2 FQGNSA. CDR3 size: 14 residues. Germline trimming cut 5 bases from V and 5 bases from J; bases unmatched to any gene: 7. The DNA for the CDR3 is TGTGCCAGCAGCGATGCAGGGGGCGGATATGGCTACACCTTC. Translating it yields CASSDAGGGYGYTF.

The chain combines TRBV19 with TRBJ1-5; D is unresolved. The V and J ends lost 8 bases and 0 bases respectively, with 8 bases between them. Germline V gene sequence: CDR1 LNHDA, CDR2 SQIVND (reference sequence). CDR3 length equals 13 residues. The CDR3, as DNA: TGTGCCAGTGGCCTTTTTAGCAATCAGCCCCAGCATTTT. Encoded protein: CASGLFSNQPQHF.

In its sample, this clone was seen once. This chain connects TRBV5-4 to TRBJ1-1; no definite D call. CDR3 size: 13 residues. The V gene lost 8 bases and the J gene lost 1 base, with 12 bases spanning the gap. Germline V gives CDR1 SGHNT, CDR2 YYREEE (reference sequence). This CDR3 reads CASHWPGNTEAFF. DNA of the CDR3: TGTGCCAGTCACTGGCCAGGGAACACTGAAGCTTTCTTT.

This sequence joins TRBV6-2 or TRBV6-3 and TRBJ1-3; 7 bases map to TRBD1. In germline, CDR1 is MNHEY, CDR2 SVGEGT. This CDR3 comprises 15 residues. J was trimmed by 4 bases and V by 5 bases; bases with no gene match: 8. The CDR3 region has the DNA TGTGCCAGCAGTCAAAACAGGGGAACGGGAAACACCATATATTTT. This sequence encodes CASSQNRGTGNTIYF.

The chain recombines TRBV7-8 with TRBJ2-7, with 9 bases identical to TRBD2. This CDR3 spans 16 amino acids. J lost 7 bases, V lost 5 bases, and 15 bases had no gene match. Germline values: CDR1 SGHVS, CDR2 FQNEAQ. The CDR3 DNA reads as TGTGCCAGCAGCCCACAAGTTAGCGGGAGCCAGGGAGAGCAGTACTTC. This sequence encodes CASSPQVSGSQGEQYF.